This T cell receptor beta chain emerged from a study of blood T cells in healthy people across ages. The study, taken as a whole, reports: There were more naive CD4+ cells and higher diversity in long-lived donors than in aged donors. A strong correlation between TCR beta diversity and naive T cell percentage was seen.

A J-beta primer mix and a sample-barcoded 5' primer were used in a second PCR of roughly 6 to 12 cycles. Unique molecular identifiers of 12 random nucleotides labeled each cDNA. TCRdb itself ran the 5' RACE reads through MiXCR, one entry per CDR3 protein. Altogether 1.8 million or so distinct CDR3 sequences are present, roughly two fifths being singletons, with the ten largest covering roughly 23%. This clonotype was seen only a few times. Its target is unknown. The sequence derives from a human donor in good health. The sample consisted of blood.

In DNA, the CDR3 is TGTGCCAGCAGCCATGCGGGTGGCAGGGGCTATTATGGCTACACCTTC. The encoded protein is CASSHAGGRGYYGYTF. The chain uses TRBV6-5 and TRBJ1-2, with D possibly matching TRBD1 (6 bases). CDR3 length: 16 amino acids. Looked up from germline, CDR1 is MNHEY and CDR2 is SVGAGI. The V end was cut by 6 bases, the J end by 5 bases, with 22 bases between.